The 14 T cell receptor beta chains below were found in one sample sequenced in a study of radiation and T cells in renal cell carcinoma (dated by TCRdb to 2020 to 2021). This specimen's time point label, interpreted: blood 4 weeks post-SBRT, at nephrectomy. According to the study, the label for this sample's treatment or condition signals: 15 Gy SBRT to primary tumor, nephrectomy 4 weeks later. The method behind the library was the immunoSEQ multiplex PCR assay. The table comes from immuneACCESS by way of TCRdb, which keeps in-frame sequences with V and J called. Part of the clones is missing from these tables; in studies checked, under half for an unresolved V gene and the rest for unknown reasons. The sample profile shows approximately 170,000 clones; about 85% of them were found once. The ten most abundant clones make up over 9% of the sample. The material sequenced was blood, taken from a patient whose treatment included radiotherapy and nephrectomy. These receptors all stem from a woman aged 50 to 60 with renal cell carcinoma.

The chain joins TRBV19 to TRBJ2-7, with 8 nucleotides matching TRBD1. The V gene end was trimmed by 7 bases and the J gene end by 4 bases; junction bases not matched to a gene: 12. Looked up from germline, CDR1 is LNHDA and CDR2 is SQIVND (reference sequence). The CDR3 runs 15 residues. The CDR3 loop reads CASTNTGTGYYEQYF. The CDR3 DNA follows: TGTGCCAGTACTAACACCGGGACAGGCTATTACGAGCAGTACTTC.

The chain carries TRBV28 and TRBJ2-7, with TRBD1 matching over 10 bases. There are 15 residues in the CDR3. V lost 6 bases and J lost 4; bases outside the gene matches: 9. The germline CDR1 and CDR2 sequences are MDHEN and SYDVKM. CDR3 sequence reads: CASSTSGTGAYEQYF. CDR3 DNA: TGTGCCAGCAGCACGTCCGGGACAGGGGCATACGAGCAGTACTTC.

The genes are TRBV19 and TRBJ2-4; D might be TRBD2 (6 bases). V was shortened by 6 bases and J by 0 bases, with 18 bases between the two germline ends. Germline V CDR1 and CDR2: LNHDA, SQIVND (reference sequence). CDR3 size: 17 residues. CDR3 sequence reads: CASSTYSGNLAKNIQYF. The CDR3 bases are TGTGCCAGTAGCACCTATAGCGGTAACCTAGCCAAAAACATTCAGTACTTC.

This chain connects TRBV7-9 to TRBJ1-4; the D is unclear. The CDR3 contains 15 residues. V lost 2 bases and J lost 8, with 15 bases in between. Germline CDR1 is SEHNR and CDR2 is FQNEAQ (reference sequence). Here the CDR3 reads CASSLLTAEREKLFF. Here the CDR3 DNA reads TGTGCCAGCAGCTTATTAACGGCGGAAAGGGAAAAACTGTTTTTT.

The CDR3 DNA is TGTGCCAGCAGCTCGGAGGGAGATCTTTATGGCTACACCTTC. Its protein product is CASSSEGDLYGYTF. This rearrangement joins TRBV13 to TRBJ1-2; D is unclear. Per the germline V gene, CDR1 is PRHDT and CDR2 is FYEKMQ (reference sequence). The length of the CDR3 is 14 residues. V lost 4 bases, J lost 5 bases, and 14 bases lay in between.

The rearrangement links TRBV6-1 to TRBJ2-1, with 13 bases that match TRBD2. J gave up 9 bases and V 5 bases, and 7 bases lay outside the gene matches. CDR3 length: 15 amino acids. Germline V gene data show CDR1 as MNHNS and CDR2 as SASEGT. CDR3 sequence (DNA): TGTGCCAGCAGTTCGACTAGCGGGGGGCATGGTGAGCAGTTCTTC. It encodes CASSSTSGGHGEQFF.

This clone appeared once. The chain is built from TRBV25-1 and TRBJ1-1; D gene ambiguous. The CDR3 runs to 16 residues. The germline V gene has CDR1 MGHDK and CDR2 SYGVNS. Deletions cut 3 bases from V and 0 bases from J, with 14 bases between. The CDR3 DNA sequence: TGTGCCAGCAGTGAGGGAAGGAACAGAATGAACACTGAAGCTTTCTTT. It encodes CASSEGRNRMNTEAFF.

The chain recombines TRBV7-2 with TRBJ2-5; D is uncertain. Germline V gives CDR1 SGHTA, CDR2 FQGNSA. The V and J ends lost 1 base and 4 bases respectively, with 4 bases between them. The CDR3 is made up of 12 amino acids. CDR3 sequence: CASSLVRETQYF. The CDR3 DNA follows: TGTGCCAGCAGCTTAGTTAGAGAGACCCAGTACTTC.

The sample holds one count of this clone. The rearrangement uses TRBV13 and TRBJ2-3; 8 nucleotides line up with TRBD2. This CDR3 is built from 15 residues. Germline V CDR1 and CDR2: PRHDT, FYEKMQ (reference sequence). With V trimmed by 5 bases and J by 2 bases, 6 bases remained unmatched. The CDR3 reads CASSAAGGFTDTQYF. The DNA of the CDR3 is TGTGCCAGCAGCGCCGCGGGGGGCTTCACAGATACGCAGTATTTT. The full variable domain, its missing parts supplied by reference TRBV13 and TRBJ2-3, is AAGVIQSPRHLIKEKRETATLKCYPIPRHDTVYWYQQGPGQDPQFLISFYEKMQSDKGSIPDRFSAQQFSDYHSELNMSSLELGDSALYFCASSAAGGFTDTQYFGPGTRLTVL.

CDR3 nucleotides: TGCGCCAGCAGCCAAGTGAACGTATTCTCTGGGGCCAACGTCCTGACTTTC. It codes for CASSQVNVFSGANVLTF. The chain joins TRBV4-3 to TRBJ2-6; D unresolved. The ends were cut back, 1 base at V and 0 bases at J, with 10 bases in the middle. CDR1 LGHNA and CDR2 YSLEER come from the germline V gene. CDR3 length equals 17 residues.

The rearrangement joins TRBV11-2 to TRBJ1-1; D is possibly TRBD1 (6 bases). Trimming took 5 bases from V and 2 from J, leaving 15 bases between them. The germline gives CDR1 SGHAT, CDR2 FQNNGV. There are 15 residues in the CDR3. The CDR3 sequence: CASSPGTSGNTEAFF. The CDR3 DNA follows: TGTGCCAGCAGCCCAGGGACATCGGGAAACACTGAAGCTTTCTTT.

This chain connects TRBV2 to TRBJ1-5; weak D call: TRBD1 (5 bases). CDR3 size: 13 residues. Trimming left V 6 bases short and J 6 bases short, with 12 bases between. CDR1 and CDR2 (germline): SNHLY, FYNNEI. The CDR3 protein is CASRTEGSQPQHF. CDR3 DNA sequence: TGTGCCAGCAGGACAGAAGGAAGTCAGCCCCAGCATTTT.

The CDR3 DNA reads TGTGCCACCCCCCCCCAGGGGGTGACGTTTGGGGGAGAGCAGTACTTC. Encoded protein: CATPPQGVTFGGEQYF. The genes are TRBV14 and TRBJ2-7, with TRBD1 matching 7 bases. With V trimmed by 10 bases and J by 7 bases, 22 bases remained unmatched. Germline values: CDR1 SGHDN, CDR2 FVKESK. The CDR3 contains 16 residues. Looking up the rest from reference TRBV14 and TRBJ2-7 gives the full variable domain: EAGVTQFPSHSVIEKGQTVTLRCDPISGHDNLYWYRRVMGKEIKFLLHFVKESKQDESGMPNNRFLAERTGGTYSTLKVQPAELEDSGVYFCATPPQGVTFGGEQYFGPGTRLTVT.

This chain uses TRBV7-9 with TRBJ2-2; TRBD2 agrees at 13 bases. This CDR3 region has 19 residues. The germline V gene encodes CDR1 SEHNR and CDR2 FQNEAQ (reference sequence). The ends lost 2 bases at V and 2 bases at J; junction bases unmatched: 8. CDR3 sequence (DNA): TGTGCCAGCAGCTTATATGTGGGACTAGCGGGGAGAAACACCGGGGAGCTGTTTTTT. Amino acid sequence: CASSLYVGLAGRNTGELFF.